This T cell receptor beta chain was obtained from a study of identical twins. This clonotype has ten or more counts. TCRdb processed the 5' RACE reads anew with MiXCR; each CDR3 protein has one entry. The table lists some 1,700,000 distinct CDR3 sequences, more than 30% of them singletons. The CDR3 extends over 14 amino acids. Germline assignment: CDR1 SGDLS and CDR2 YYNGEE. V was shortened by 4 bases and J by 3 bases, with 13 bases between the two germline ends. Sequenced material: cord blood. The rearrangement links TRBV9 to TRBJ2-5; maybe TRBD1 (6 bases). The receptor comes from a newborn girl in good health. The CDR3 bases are TGTGCCAGCAGCTTAGGGGGAGCTGAAGAGACCCAGTACTTC. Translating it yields CASSLGGAEETQYF.